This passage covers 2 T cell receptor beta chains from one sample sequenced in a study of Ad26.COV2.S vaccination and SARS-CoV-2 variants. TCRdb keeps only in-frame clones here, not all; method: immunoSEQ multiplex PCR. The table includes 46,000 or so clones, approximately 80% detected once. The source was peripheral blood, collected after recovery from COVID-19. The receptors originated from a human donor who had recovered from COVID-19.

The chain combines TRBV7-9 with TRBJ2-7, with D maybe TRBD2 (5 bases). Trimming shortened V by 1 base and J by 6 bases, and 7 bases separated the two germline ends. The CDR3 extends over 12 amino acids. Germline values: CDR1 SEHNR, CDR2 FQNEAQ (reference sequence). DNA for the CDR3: TGTGCCAGCAGCTTAGAAGGGAGCGAGCAGTACGTC. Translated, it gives CASSLEGSEQYV.

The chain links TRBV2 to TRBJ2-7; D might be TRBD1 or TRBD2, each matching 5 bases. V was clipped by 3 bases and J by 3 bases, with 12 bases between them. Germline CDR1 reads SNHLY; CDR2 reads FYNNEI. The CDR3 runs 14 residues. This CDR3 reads CASSERGPGYEQYV. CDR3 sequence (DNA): TGTGCCAGCAGTGAGAGGGGACCGGGCTACGAGCAGTACGTC.